This entry is about one TCR beta chain. Its antigen is unknown. These data come from a study of regulatory T cells in long-lasting Graves disease. Study-wide points: Persistent disease was associated with favored TRBV28 usage and with favored use of TRBJ1-2 and TRBJ2-5.

The V segment lost 3 bases and the J segment 0 bases; nucleotides outside the gene matches: 1. Per germline, CDR1 SEHNR and CDR2 FQNEAQ (reference sequence). The CDR3 consists of 15 residues. The time point is: persistent/refractory GD, antithyroid drugs over 5 years with positive TRAb. RNA isolated from PBMCs was used to make the TCR library. Investigators report Graves' disease was diagnosed under American Thyroid Association guidelines. From an endocrinology department in Xi'an, China, came the patients. The TCR beta library used iRepertoire HTBI primers with Arm-PCR amplification of CDR3. Per the original data handling: The samples yielded 62 TRBV and 14 to 15 TRBJ segments. TCRdb recomputed calls from the multiplex PCR reads with MiXCR, one row per CDR3 protein. The V and J calls here are based on TCRdb, not the publication. This sample carries a few hundred thousand distinct CDR3 sequences, 20% to 30% of them seen once, and the ten largest clones take around 24%.

The sequencing used peripheral blood mononuclear cells (PBMCs), collected when the disease was refractory, from a patient treated with antithyroid drugs. The sequence derives from a female donor with Graves disease. The chain employs TRBV7-9 and TRBJ1-4, with TRBD1 identical over 7 bases. The CDR3 region has the DNA TGTGCCAGCAGCTTCCAGGGGGCAACTAATGAAAAACTGTTTTTT. Translating gives CASSFQGATNEKLFF.